Listed below are T cell receptor beta chains from one sample, sequenced in a study of identical twins. MiXCR, run by TCRdb on the 5' RACE reads, gives a single entry per CDR3 protein. Here the sample spans some 790,000 distinct CDR3 sequences, around a sixth being singletons. This sample was shared with a second study, whose subject was T cells expressing NK-cell markers.

The specimen sequenced was PBMCs. The receptors come from a woman younger than 30 in good health. The CDR3 runs from the conserved cysteine through the conserved F or W.

V	J	CDR3
TRBV5-4	TRBJ2-1	CASSLGGEETLPHYNEQFF
TRBV5-1	TRBJ2-5	CASSLGGSAVQETQYF
TRBV12-5	TRBJ2-7	CASAPTASFSYEQYF
TRBV20-1	TRBJ2-2	CSARPSGSGVGTGELFF
TRBV5-6	TRBJ2-3	CASSLAPGEVTDTQYF
TRBV7-2	TRBJ1-4	CASSPLGEKLFF
TRBV5-1	TRBJ1-2	CASSIGQGRNYGYTF
TRBV11-2	TRBJ2-2	CASSPHQRTRWDTGELFF
TRBV20-1	TRBJ1-6	CSARESVNSPLHF
TRBV18	TRBJ2-1	CASSPGLADKQFF
TRBV20-1	TRBJ2-5	CSARGRGWETQYF
TRBV3-1	TRBJ2-1	CASSQVGNEQFF
TRBV20-1	TRBJ2-7	CSASRGQHYEQYF
TRBV19	TRBJ2-5	CASSGQDQETQYF
TRBV7-3	TRBJ2-3	CASSLTSDTQYF
TRBV12-3/TRBV12-4	TRBJ1-3	CASSFGQAYGNTIYF
TRBV29-1	TRBJ1-1	CSVITRHRNTEAFF
TRBV12-3/TRBV12-4	TRBJ1-1	CASSPWDSLNTEAFF
TRBV5-1	TRBJ1-2	CASSLAQTRGGYGYTF
TRBV20-1	TRBJ2-5	CSASPGAETQYF
TRBV5-1	TRBJ1-1	CASTGTLNTEAFF
TRBV18	TRBJ1-1	CASSGSSNTEAFF
TRBV6-1	TRBJ1-2	CASIRAPDPNYGYTF